This T cell receptor beta chain is from a study of T cell responses to AZD1222 COVID-19 vaccine. Losses at the gene ends were 4 bases for V and 9 bases for J; bases not matched to a gene: 16. The CDR3 loop spans 15 amino acids. Looked up from germline, CDR1 is SGHRS and CDR2 is YFSETQ. Study-wide results and limits: Unmutated variant regions are reportedly the target of nearly half of TCRs that are spike-specific.

Only in-frame clones appear in the TCRdb table, and some are missing; sequencing was by immunoSEQ multiplex PCR. Of roughly 80,000 clones in the sample, approximately 90% were seen once. Details on this clone: What it binds is unknown.

The input for sequencing was peripheral blood, taken 28 days after the second AZD1222 dose. This sequence was found in an adult who received the AZD1222 COVID-19 vaccine. The V and J genes are TRBV5-1 and TRBJ2-7; TRBD1 matches 7 bases. The CDR3 spells CASSLPGQSSIGQYF. The CDR3 DNA sequence: TGCGCCAGCAGCCTTCCGGGACAGTCAAGTATCGGGCAGTACTTC.